The 21 T cell receptor beta chains given below trace back to one sample, sequenced in a study of cytomegalovirus exposure and HLA in healthy donors. The PCR made use of 60 Vbeta and 13 Jbeta primers. Sequencing was performed with immunoSEQ multiplex PCR; in TCRdb, only in-frame clones are kept and a portion is missing. The sample holds around 190,000 clones, over 75% seen once. The sequenced sample consisted of PBMCs. Every receptor here comes from a woman aged 45-65 years in good health and CMV-seronegative.

The CDR3, as DNA: TGTGCCAGCACCGGGACTAGCGGGGCTTGGGAGCAGTACTTC. Amino acids: CASTGTSGAWEQYF. V and J are TRBV6-1 and TRBJ2-7; TRBD2 aligns across 13 bases. This CDR3 region has 14 residues. The germline V gene has CDR1 MNHNS and CDR2 SASEGT. V was pared by 7 bases and J by 7 bases, with 7 bases of the junction left unmatched.

The rearrangement joins TRBV27 to TRBJ2-7; TRBD2 aligns across 8 bases. Germline assignment: CDR1 MNHEY and CDR2 SMNVEV (reference sequence). J was trimmed by 3 bases and V by 6 bases; bases with no gene match: 10. This CDR3 is built from 15 residues. CDR3 protein: CASSPGLAEDYEQYF. CDR3 nucleotide sequence: TGTGCCAGCAGCCCCGGACTAGCAGAGGACTACGAGCAGTACTTC.

This clone was recorded once. The chain employs TRBV27 and TRBJ1-5; maybe TRBD1 (5 bases). V shed 7 bases and J shed 2 bases, with 18 bases lying between them. The length of the CDR3 is 16 residues. Germline V CDR1 and CDR2: MNHEY, SMNVEV (reference sequence). The CDR3 nucleotides read TGTGCCAGCACCCCAGGGACTAGTTGGGGCAATCAGCCCCAGCATTTT. It codes for CASTPGTSWGNQPQHF.

This rearrangement joins TRBV28 to TRBJ1-3, with unresolved D. The germline CDR1 and CDR2 sequences are MDHEN and SYDVKM. Trimming took off 8 bases at V and 3 bases at J, with 11 bases between the two ends. The length of the CDR3 is 13 residues. CDR3 sequence: CASFDGIGNTIYF. CDR3 bases: TGTGCCAGCTTCGACGGGATTGGAAACACCATATATTTT.

The chain employs TRBV11-3 and TRBJ1-6; D is unclear. The CDR3 runs to 13 residues. Between the trimmed V and J ends, which lost 8 bases and 7 bases, there was a span of 12 bases. Germline-derived CDR1 and CDR2 are SGHNT and YENEEA. CDR3 DNA: TGTGCCAGCTCGTATCGGGAAAATTCACCCCTCCACTTT. Protein product: CASSYRENSPLHF.

The genes are TRBV13 and TRBJ2-2; the match to TRBD2 covers 8 bases. Germline V lookup: CDR1 PRHDT, CDR2 FYEKMQ (reference sequence). V shed 5 bases, J shed 3 bases, and the junction held 5 bases outside the gene matches. The CDR3 covers 15 residues. CDR3 in amino acids: CASSVRGGYTGELFF. The CDR3, as DNA: TGTGCCAGCAGCGTCCGGGGGGGCTACACCGGGGAGCTGTTTTTT.

This clone was seen a single time. This chain links TRBV5-1 with TRBJ2-5, with D possibly being TRBD2 (6 bases). The ends were cut back, 0 bases at V and 5 bases at J, with 17 bases in the middle. There are 16 residues in the CDR3. Germline assignment: CDR1 SGHRS and CDR2 YFSETQ. The CDR3 bases are TGCGCCAGCAGCTTGGGCACCCTGGAGGGTGGGGAGACCCAGTACTTC. As protein: CASSLGTLEGGETQYF.

The genes are TRBV19 and TRBJ2-7; 7 bases map to TRBD1. V lost 1 base and J lost 0; bases outside the gene matches: 3. This CDR3 has 15 amino acids. Germline CDR1 reads LNHDA; CDR2 reads SQIVND (reference sequence). CDR3 sequence reads: CASSIAGQTSYEQYF. CDR3 coding DNA: TGTGCCAGTAGTATAGCGGGACAGACCTCCTACGAGCAGTACTTC.

The J gene is TRBJ2-7, the V gene TRBV7-9; TRBD2 aligns across 10 bases. Germline values: CDR1 SEHNR, CDR2 FQNEAQ (reference sequence). Germline trimming cut 7 bases from V and 4 bases from J; bases unmatched to any gene: 10. CDR3 size: 15 residues. CDR3 in amino acids: CASTPAGTSVYEQYF. In DNA, the CDR3 is TGTGCCAGCACCCCCGCCGGGACTAGCGTTTACGAGCAGTACTTC.

V usage is TRBV10-2 and J usage is TRBJ2-3, with 10 bases lining up with TRBD2. This CDR3 region has 14 residues. After removal of 7 bases from V and 1 base from J, the junction contained 2 bases not matched to a gene. Germline V gene sequence: CDR1 WSHSY, CDR2 SAAADI. Here the CDR3 reads CASTGTSGTDTQYF. The CDR3, as DNA: TGCGCCAGCACCGGGACTAGCGGCACAGATACGCAGTATTTT.

This chain connects TRBV7-3 to TRBJ2-5, with a possible D match to TRBD2 (6 bases). Trimming stripped 5 bases from V and 5 bases from J, with 12 bases between. CDR3 length: 13 amino acids. Germline V gene data show CDR1 as SGHTA and CDR2 as FQGTGA. The CDR3 nucleotides are TGTGCCAGCAGCCCGGGAGTTCGGGAGACCCAGTACTTC. It codes for CASSPGVRETQYF. The full variable domain, rest sourced from reference TRBV7-3 and TRBJ2-5, is GAGVSQTPSNKVTEKGKYVELRCDPISGHTALYWYRQSLGQGPEFLIYFQGTGAADDSGLPNDRFFAVRPEGSVSTLKIQRTERGDSAVYLCASSPGVRETQYFGPGTRLLVL.

The chain is built from TRBV18 and TRBJ1-1, with TRBD1 as a possible D gene (5 bases). The V gene lost 3 bases and the J gene lost 2 bases, with 10 bases spanning the gap. From germline, CDR1 is KGHSH and CDR2 LQKENI. The CDR3 runs 14 residues. Here the CDR3 DNA reads TGTGCCAGCTCACCGAGGACACAAAACACTGAAGCTTTCTTT. It yields the protein CASSPRTQNTEAFF.

A note on this clone: Other nucleotide sequences in the sample specify the same CDR3. The V gene is TRBV5-1, the J gene TRBJ1-2; weak D call: TRBD1 (5 bases). CDR1 SGHRS and CDR2 YFSETQ come from the germline V gene. This CDR3 has 13 amino acids. V dropped 4 bases and J dropped 2 bases, with 9 bases sitting between them. The CDR3 coding sequence is TGCGCCAGCAGCCTGGGGCTCAACTATGGCTACACCTTC. Protein: CASSLGLNYGYTF.

This rearrangement joins TRBV9 to TRBJ2-1; 12 bases are shared with TRBD2. Trimming took 0 bases from V and 6 from J; bases not matched to a gene: 1. The V gene's germline CDR1 is SGDLS and CDR2 YYNGEE. The CDR3 spans 15 residues. As DNA, the CDR3 is TGTGCCAGCAGCGTAGAGGGACTAGCGGGCAATGAGCAGTTCTTC. Translation: CASSVEGLAGNEQFF.

This clone has a handful of counts. The chain couples TRBV19 to TRBJ2-7, with D maybe TRBD2 (6 bases). V lost 6 bases, J lost 2 bases, and 17 bases lay in between. CDR3 size: 15 residues. Germline V CDR1 and CDR2: LNHDA, SQIVND (reference sequence). The CDR3 sequence: CASRNGLAPTYEQYF. The CDR3 DNA reads TGTGCCAGTAGAAACGGGCTAGCGCCCACCTACGAGCAGTACTTC.

The count of this clone is one. V gene TRBV6-5 combines with J gene TRBJ2-2; a weak D match, TRBD2 (6 bases). The CDR3 contains 13 residues. Germline V CDR1 and CDR2: MNHEY, SVGAGI. Deletions cut 6 bases from V and 5 bases from J, with 10 bases between. For the CDR3, the DNA is TGTGCCAGCAGAGCGGGCCCTACCGGGGAGCTGTTTTTT. Amino acids: CASRAGPTGELFF.

The rearrangement links TRBV29-1 to TRBJ2-1; maybe TRBD1 (6 bases). This CDR3 is built from 11 residues. Germline loops: CDR1 SQVTM, CDR2 ANQGSEA. V dropped 2 bases and J dropped 9 bases, with 8 bases sitting between them. This CDR3 reads CSVETGIEQFF. The CDR3, as DNA: TGCAGCGTTGAAACAGGGATTGAGCAGTTCTTC.

This clone was counted a single time. This chain joins TRBV27 and TRBJ2-5; a weak D match, TRBD1 (6 bases). The DNA end favors TRBJ2-7, so the J call may be wrong. Germline CDR1 MNHEY, CDR2 SMNVEV (reference sequence). The CDR3 is 17 residues long. In DNA form, the CDR3 reads TGTGCCAGCAGTTTAAAAACTCTAAGGGACACAAGCTACGAGCAGTACTTC. Amino acids: CASSLKTLRDTSYEQYF.

The chain employs TRBV13 and TRBJ2-2; 7 bases are a match to TRBD2. Trimming took 4 bases from V and 5 from J; bases not matched to a gene: 10. The CDR3 has 16 residues. Germline CDR1 is PRHDT and CDR2 is FYEKMQ (reference sequence). In DNA form, the CDR3 reads TGTGCCAGCAGCTCTCGGACCTACGGGGGGACCGGGGAGCTGTTTTTT. Translation: CASSSRTYGGTGELFF.

The chain carries TRBV27 and TRBJ2-2; 7 bases match TRBD1. The CDR3 has 15 amino acids. The germline V gene encodes CDR1 MNHEY and CDR2 SMNVEV (reference sequence). V lost 3 bases, J lost 3 bases, and 4 bases stayed unmatched. In DNA form, the CDR3 reads TGTGCCAGCAGTTTTGACAGGGTAGACACCGGGGAGCTGTTTTTT. Protein product: CASSFDRVDTGELFF.

V usage is TRBV28 and J usage is TRBJ1-1; TRBD1 agrees at 7 bases. The J segment lost 6 bases and the V segment lost 2 bases, leaving 6 bases of the junction unmatched. The CDR3 length is 14 residues. CDR1 is MDHEN and CDR2 is SYDVKM in the germline V gene. Here the CDR3 reads CASSLDRDGSEAFF. CDR3 coding DNA: TGTGCCAGCAGTTTAGACAGGGACGGATCTGAAGCTTTCTTT.